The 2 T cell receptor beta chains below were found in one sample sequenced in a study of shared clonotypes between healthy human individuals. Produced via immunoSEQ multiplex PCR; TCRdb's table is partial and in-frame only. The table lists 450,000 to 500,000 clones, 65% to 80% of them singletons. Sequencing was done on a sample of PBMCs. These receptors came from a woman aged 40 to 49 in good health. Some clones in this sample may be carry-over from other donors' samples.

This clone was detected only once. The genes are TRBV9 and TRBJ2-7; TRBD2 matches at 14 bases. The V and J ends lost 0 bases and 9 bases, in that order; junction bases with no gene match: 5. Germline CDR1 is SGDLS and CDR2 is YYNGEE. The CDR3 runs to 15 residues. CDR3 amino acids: CASSVAGTSGSLQYF. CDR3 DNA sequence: TGTGCCAGCAGCGTAGCAGGGACTAGCGGGAGTCTGCAGTACTTC.

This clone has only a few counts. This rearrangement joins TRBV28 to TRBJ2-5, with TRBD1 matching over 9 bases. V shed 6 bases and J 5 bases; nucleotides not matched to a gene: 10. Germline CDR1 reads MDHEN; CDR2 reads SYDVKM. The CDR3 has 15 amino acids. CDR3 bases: TGTGCCAGCAGAAAGCCGACAGGGGGAGGCGAGACCCAGTACTTC. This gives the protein CASRKPTGGGETQYF.